The T cell receptor beta chain described here comes from a study of T cell responses to AZD1222 COVID-19 vaccine. Looking at the study overall: Second-dose recipients at about 4 or about 12 weeks were treated as one pooled group. Study-level findings and limits: Only a handful of AZD1222 recipients, about six in all, had baseline seropositivity. The donor group comprised mostly white British people and more females; the analysis possibly underestimated clonal diversity. Targets within unmutated variant regions were reportedly found for nearly half of spike-specific TCRs.

Measured with immunoSEQ multiplex PCR; TCRdb has only the in-frame clones, and not every one. Of some 180,000 clones in the sample, more than 90% were seen once. Concerning this clone: Its antigen is unidentified.

Deletions cut 0 bases from V and 5 bases from J, with 15 bases between. The germline V gene has CDR1 SGDLS and CDR2 YYNGEE. This CDR3 is built from 16 residues. Sequenced material: peripheral blood, taken on day 0 of AZD1222 vaccination. The chain is built from TRBV9 and TRBJ2-1; TRBD2 is a possible D gene (6 bases). This TCR was sampled from an adult in good health. The CDR3, as DNA: TGTGCCAGCAGCGTAGATGGAGGAGGGAGCGACAATGAGCAGTTCTTC. Its translation is CASSVDGGGSDNEQFF.